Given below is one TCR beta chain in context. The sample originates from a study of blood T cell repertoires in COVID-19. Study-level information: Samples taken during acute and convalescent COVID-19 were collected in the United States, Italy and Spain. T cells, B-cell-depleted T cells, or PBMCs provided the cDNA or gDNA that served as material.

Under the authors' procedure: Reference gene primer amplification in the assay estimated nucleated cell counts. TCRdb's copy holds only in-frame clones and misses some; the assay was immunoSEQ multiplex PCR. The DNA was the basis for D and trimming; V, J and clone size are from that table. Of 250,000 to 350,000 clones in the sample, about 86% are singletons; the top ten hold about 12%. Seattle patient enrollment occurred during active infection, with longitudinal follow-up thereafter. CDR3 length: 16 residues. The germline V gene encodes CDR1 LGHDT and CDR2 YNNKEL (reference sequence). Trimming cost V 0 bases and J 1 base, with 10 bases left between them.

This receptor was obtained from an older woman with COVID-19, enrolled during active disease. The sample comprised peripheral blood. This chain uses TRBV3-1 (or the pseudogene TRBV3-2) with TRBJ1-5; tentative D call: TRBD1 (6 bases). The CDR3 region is CASSQDLGASNQPQHF. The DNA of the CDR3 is TGTGCCAGCAGCCAAGATCTGGGGGCCAGCAATCAGCCCCAGCATTTT.